The rows below give T cell receptor beta chains drawn from one sample of a study of a mutant IDH1 vaccine in newly diagnosed glioma. Some clones are missing from TCRdb's copy, which holds only in-frame ones; the method was immunoSEQ multiplex PCR. The sample records 25,000 to 35,000 clones, over 75% being singletons. Here the sequenced sample was PBMCs, taken from a glioma patient treated with radiotherapy, temozolomide or both. The receptors shown here come from a man aged 25 to 40 with glioma. Each CDR3 is given with its conserved first and last residue. The D gene is left open where the match is weak. The listing skips clone size in some rows; elsewhere it reads once, few, many or a size class.

V	size	J	D	DNA	CDR3
TRBV4-3	-	TRBJ2-7	-	TGCGCCAGCAGCCAATCTCGTAACGAGCAGTACTTC	CASSQSRNEQYF
TRBV12-5	-	TRBJ2-2	-	TGTGCTAGTGGTTTCGCCTCTACTGGGGTGGGGGAGCTGTTTTTT	CASGFASTGVGELFF
TRBV19	-	TRBJ1-2	-	TGTGCCAGCAGGGACAACTATGGCTACACCTTC	CASRDNYGYTF
TRBV28	-	TRBJ2-3	-	TGTGCCAGCAGTTGGATGGGTACGCAGTATTTT	CASSWMGTQYF
TRBV19	-	TRBJ2-7	-	TGTGCCAGTAGCATCGCCCCCGGCTACGAGCAGTACTTC	CASSIAPGYEQYF
TRBV9	-	TRBJ1-1	-	TGTGCCAGCAGCAGTCGATTGGCAACTGAAGCTTTCTTT	CASSSRLATEAFF
TRBV30	-	TRBJ1-4	-	TGTGCCTGGAGTCGGCGGTATGAAAAACTGTTTTTT	CAWSRRYEKLFF
TRBV10-3	-	TRBJ2-2	TRBD2	TGTGCCATCAGGGGGGGACTATTCAACACCGGGGAGCTGTTTTTT	CAIRGGLFNTGELFF
TRBV6-6	once	TRBJ2-7	TRBD2	TGTGCCAGCCAGGAGCGGAGACTAGCTCCTTCCTACGAGCAGTACTTC	CASQERRLAPSYEQYF
TRBV27	-	TRBJ1-2	-	TGTGCCAGCAGTTGGGCAGCCGATCATGGCTACACCTTC	CASSWAADHGYTF
TRBV29-1	-	TRBJ2-3	TRBD2	TGCAGCGTTGAAGGGGAGGGAGTGAGCACAGATACGCAGTATTTT	CSVEGEGVSTDTQYF
TRBV28	-	TRBJ2-7	TRBD2	TGTGCCAGCAGTTTAGCCGGGACTAGCTCCTACGAGCAGTACTTC	CASSLAGTSSYEQYF
TRBV19	-	TRBJ1-5	TRBD1	TGTGCCAGTAGTATGGGGACAGGGAACAATCAGCCCCAGCATTTT	CASSMGTGNNQPQHF
TRBV13	-	TRBJ2-3	-	TGTGCCAGCAGCTTAGATAGGGGAAGCACAGATACGCAGTATTTT	CASSLDRGSTDTQYF
TRBV4-3	once	TRBJ1-2	TRBD1	TGCGCCAGCAGCCACCCTCGGTCCGGGACAGGGACCACTAACTATGGCTACACCTTC	CASSHPRSGTGTTNYGYTF